The subject of this entry is one T cell receptor (beta chain). Its target is not known. One junction end does not reproduce the germline sequence, and a read error may be involved. The authors ran the assay at deep level. Data came from immunoSEQ multiplex PCR; TCRdb stores just in-frame clones and leaves some out. Here the sample spans roughly 2.1 million clones, 93% being singletons. This specimen comes from a study of shared clonotypes between healthy human individuals. Overall study results and limits: Approximately 5.1% was the fraction of naive CD4 clonotypes found shared across several donors.

The naive CD8 fraction comprised CD45RO-negative cells positively selected for CCR7 and excluded terminally differentiated effector memory CD45RA+ cells. Adult Caucasians living in Nashville, Tennessee made up all of the donors. This CDR3 comprises 14 residues. Germline V gene lookup returns CDR1 MNHEY and CDR2 SVGAGI. The chain is built from TRBV6-5 and TRBJ1-2, with D perhaps matching TRBD1 (5 bases). The specimen sequenced was naive CD8+ T cells from PBMCs. This TCR was recovered from a man younger than 35 in good health. Some clones in this sample may be carry-over from other donors' samples. The CDR3: CASSYPRGAPPTPF. CDR3 sequence (DNA): TGTGCCAGCAGTTACCCAAGAGGGGCTCCCCCAACTCCCTTC.